The T cell receptor (beta chain) described here comes from a study of T cells in tuberculosis. Time point noted: new active TB diagnosis, blood taken before or within 7 days of starting treatment. Assay used: immunoSEQ multiplex PCR; TCRdb lists only in-frame clones, some missing. The data hold 25,000 to 35,000 clones, with 70% to 90% observed a single time. The CDR3 extends over 14 amino acids. CDR1 is MDHEN, CDR2 SYDVKM, per germline. With 6 bases removed from V and 0 bases from J, the gap between germline ends came to 9 bases. This receptor was taken from an adult with tuberculosis. Sequenced material: PBMCs, taken at tuberculosis diagnosis. The chain couples TRBV28 to TRBJ1-3, with a possible D match to TRBD1 (5 bases). CDR3 coding DNA: TGTGCCAGCAGGACGGGGGGCTCTGGAAACACCATATATTTT. Amino acid sequence: CASRTGGSGNTIYF.